Below, 23 T cell receptor beta chains from the same sample are listed, as sequenced in a study of blood T cell repertoires in COVID-19. TCRdb's table, derived via immunoSEQ multiplex PCR, lists solely in-frame clones and lacks some. The data show about 370,000 clones, 70% to 90% seen once. Sequencing used peripheral blood. The receptors stem from a woman aged 30 to 39 with COVID-19, enrolled during active disease.

The J gene is TRBJ2-5, the V gene TRBV4-1, with TRBD2 identical over 13 bases. With V trimmed by 2 bases and J by 5 bases, 5 bases remained unmatched. CDR1 is MGHRA and CDR2 is YSYEKL in the germline V gene. The CDR3 is 16 residues long. The CDR3 sequence: CASSQYRTSGSETQYF. The CDR3 DNA is TGCGCCAGCAGCCAATACAGGACTAGCGGGAGCGAGACCCAGTACTTC.

This clone was found once. V is TRBV7-8 and J is TRBJ1-1, with unresolved D. Between the trimmed V and J ends, which lost 2 bases and 7 bases, there was a span of 17 bases. This CDR3 spans 15 amino acids. Germline V gene lookup returns CDR1 SGHVS and CDR2 FQNEAQ. CDR3 DNA sequence: TGTGCCAGCAGCTTAAGAGCGGTAGTCAGCTATGAAGCTTTCTTT. Encoded protein: CASSLRAVVSYEAFF. Full variable domain (missing parts from reference TRBV7-8 and TRBJ1-1): GAGVSQSPRYKVAKRGQDVALRCDPISGHVSLFWYQQALGQGPEFLTYFQNEAQLDKSGLPSDRFFAERPEGSVSTLKIQRTQQEDSAVYLCASSLRAVVSYEAFFGQGTRLTVV.

This clone was counted once. The V and J genes are TRBV20-1 and TRBJ2-7; D ambiguous. This CDR3 is 9 amino acids long. With 6 bases removed from V and 2 bases from J, the gap between germline ends came to 2 bases. From germline, CDR1 is DFQATT and CDR2 SNEGSKA (reference sequence). The chain's CDR3 is CSATYEQYV. The CDR3 nucleotides are TGCAGTGCCACCTACGAGCAGTACGTC.

The rearrangement links TRBV7-2 to TRBJ1-2; D may be TRBD1 (6 bases). Deletions cut 3 bases from V and 8 bases from J, with 31 bases between. CDR1 SGHTA and CDR2 FQGNSA come from the germline V gene. This CDR3 contains 19 residues. CDR3 loop: CASSFKDRVQGLYGYGYTF. CDR3 in DNA: TGTGCCAGCAGCTTTAAGGACCGAGTACAGGGCCTCTATGGCTACGGCTACACCTTC.

This chain joins TRBV7-9 and TRBJ1-4; possibly TRBD1 for D (5 bases). The CDR3 is 16 residues long. Looked up from germline, CDR1 is SEHNR and CDR2 is FQNEAQ (reference sequence). V was trimmed by 6 bases and J by 0 bases, leaving 14 bases between them. This CDR3 reads CASSSGHRSTNEKLFF. In nucleotides, the CDR3 is TGTGCCAGCAGTTCAGGACACCGATCAACTAATGAAAAACTGTTTTTT.

The gene calls are TRBV5-1 and TRBJ1-4; TRBD1 matches at 8 bases. The CDR3 has 14 amino acids. J gave up 1 base and V 6 bases, and 2 bases lay outside the gene matches. The germline V gene has CDR1 SGHRS and CDR2 YFSETQ. CDR3 loop: CASKQGGTNEKLFF. The CDR3 DNA reads as TGCGCCAGCAAACAGGGGGGAACTAATGAAAAACTGTTTTTT.

The chain employs TRBV10-3 and TRBJ2-2; D perhaps matches TRBD2 (7 bases). The germline V gene has CDR1 ENHRY and CDR2 SYGVKD. The CDR3 spans 16 residues. The V end lost 10 bases, the J end lost 3 bases, and 21 bases lay between the germline ends. CDR3 DNA sequence: TGTGCCACGGGGGGTGGAGGCGGGGGCCACACCGGGGAGCTGTTTTTT. Translating it yields CATGGGGGGHTGELFF.

In regard to this clone: The same CDR3 arises from other DNA sequences in this sample as well. This chain links TRBV5-5 with TRBJ1-1; a possible D gene is TRBD1 (5 bases). V was clipped by 0 bases and J by 4 bases, with 7 bases between them. The CDR3 spans 13 residues. The germline CDR1 and CDR2 sequences are SGHKS and YYEKEE (reference sequence). In nucleotides, the CDR3 is TGTGCCAGCAGCTTGGGGGGCGGCACTGAAGCTTTCTTT. It encodes CASSLGGGTEAFF.

This chain links TRBV11-1 with TRBJ2-3; D is possibly TRBD2 (6 bases). Per the germline V gene, CDR1 is SGHAT and CDR2 is FQDESV (reference sequence). Trimming shortened V by 0 bases and J by 6 bases, and 16 bases separated the two germline ends. CDR3 length equals 16 residues. The DNA of the CDR3 is TGTGCCAGCAGCTTAGCGCGGGGTCCCGCTAGGGATACGCAGTATTTT. Amino acid sequence: CASSLARGPARDTQYF.

The J gene is TRBJ2-5, the V gene TRBV11-2, with D uncertain. The CDR3 runs 13 residues. V was trimmed by 3 bases and J by 6 bases, leaving 11 bases between them. Germline-derived CDR1 and CDR2 are SGHAT and FQNNGV. The CDR3 loop reads CASSFAEAKTQYF. The CDR3 DNA sequence: TGTGCCAGCAGCTTCGCTGAGGCGAAGACCCAGTACTTC.

V and J are TRBV5-1 and TRBJ2-5; TRBD2 agrees at 10 bases. Germline V lookup: CDR1 SGHRS, CDR2 YFSETQ. V shed 4 bases and J 1 base; nucleotides not matched to a gene: 10. The CDR3 is 17 residues long. In DNA form, the CDR3 reads TGCGCCAGCAGCGGCGGCCTAGCGGGAGCCCCCCAAGAGACCCAGTACTTC. Protein product: CASSGGLAGAPQETQYF.

This chain uses TRBV27 with TRBJ1-1; 7 bases agree with TRBD1. This CDR3 region has 15 residues. J was trimmed by 3 bases and V by 7 bases; bases with no gene match: 11. Germline loops: CDR1 MNHEY, CDR2 SMNVEV (reference sequence). The CDR3 DNA is TGTGCCAGCATTTGGGGGGACAGTGGGGACACTGAAGCTTTCTTT. Translation gives CASIWGDSGDTEAFF.

The chain couples TRBV6-5 to TRBJ1-5; D possibly corresponds to TRBD1 (6 bases). CDR1 is MNHEY, CDR2 SVGAGI, per germline. The length of the CDR3 is 14 residues. V lost 7 bases to trimming and J lost 4 bases, with 14 bases between them. The CDR3 is CASTRTGNNQPQHF. Written as DNA, the CDR3 is TGTGCCAGCACCAGAACAGGGAATAATCAGCCCCAGCATTTT.

This chain connects TRBV7-2 to TRBJ1-5; 10 bases agree with TRBD1. Trimming removed 5 bases from V and 2 bases from J; junction bases left unmatched: 6. This CDR3 region has 16 residues. CDR1 is SGHTA and CDR2 is FQGNSA in the germline V gene. CDR3 region: CASSLPGQGGNQPQHF. The CDR3 DNA follows: TGTGCCAGCAGCCTACCCGGACAGGGGGGCAATCAGCCCCAGCATTTT.

This clone was counted only a few times. The chain links TRBV28 to TRBJ1-5; D perhaps matches TRBD1 (6 bases). The CDR3 is made up of 14 amino acids. V was shortened by 7 bases and J by 1 base, with 11 bases between the two germline ends. The germline gives CDR1 MDHEN, CDR2 SYDVKM. CDR3 residues: CASIKGVSNQPQHF. The CDR3 DNA sequence: TGTGCCAGCATCAAGGGGGTCAGCAATCAGCCCCAGCATTTT.

This sequence joins TRBV10-3 and TRBJ2-4, with 7 nucleotides matching TRBD2. Germline assignment: CDR1 ENHRY and CDR2 SYGVKD. The J segment lost 9 bases and the V segment lost 3 bases, leaving 11 bases of the junction unmatched. The CDR3 has 15 residues. The CDR3 region is CAISDPRVGGSIQYF. DNA of the CDR3: TGTGCCATCAGTGACCCGAGGGTCGGGGGGTCCATTCAGTACTTC.

J is TRBJ1-1 and V is TRBV7-9; D is uncertain. Germline CDR1 is SEHNR and CDR2 is FQNEAQ (reference sequence). V was clipped by 6 bases and J by 5 bases, with 22 bases between them. This CDR3 comprises 16 residues. The CDR3 coding sequence is TGTGCCAGCAGACCCTCGTGGAGAGAAGAAGGAACTGAAGCTTTCTTT. Encoded protein: CASRPSWREEGTEAFF.

V and J are TRBV28 and TRBJ1-6; TRBD1 matches 7 bases. The germline V gene encodes CDR1 MDHEN and CDR2 SYDVKM. This CDR3 comprises 15 residues. V was pared by 3 bases and J by 10 bases, with 9 bases of the junction left unmatched. This chain's CDR3 is CASSFRRQGESPLHF. In DNA form, the CDR3 reads TGTGCCAGCAGTTTTCGTCGTCAGGGGGAATCACCCCTCCACTTT.

V gene TRBV15 combines with J gene TRBJ1-2, with 9 positions matching TRBD1. The CDR3 extends over 15 amino acids. V trimming: 3 bases; J trimming: 3 bases; junction bases outside the gene matches: 5. Looked up from germline, CDR1 is LNHNV and CDR2 is YYDKDF (reference sequence). The CDR3 sequence is CATSSRTGGDYGYTF. In nucleotides, the CDR3 is TGTGCCACCAGCAGCCGTACAGGGGGCGACTATGGCTACACCTTC.

This clone was found once. As DNA, the CDR3 is TGTGCCAGCAGCTCCCGGGACAGGGGTTTAGGTTCACCCCTCCACTTT. Protein: CASSSRDRGLGSPLHF. The V and J genes are TRBV7-8 and TRBJ1-6, with TRBD1 matching over 10 bases. This CDR3 has 16 amino acids. Germline-derived CDR1 and CDR2 are SGHVS and FQNEAQ. The ends lost 4 bases at V and 9 bases at J; junction bases unmatched: 9.

The rearrangement links TRBV19 to TRBJ2-1; D remains unclear. CDR1 and CDR2 from the germline V gene are LNHDA and SQIVND (reference sequence). The CDR3 has 16 amino acids. Trimming stripped 3 bases from V and 3 bases from J, with 15 bases between. CDR3 nucleotides: TGTGCCAGTAGTATGTCCTTAGGAGTTCTCTACAATGAGCAGTTCTTC. Its protein product is CASSMSLGVLYNEQFF.

The chain employs TRBV7-9 and TRBJ1-1, with TRBD1 identical over 8 bases. The CDR3 runs to 15 residues. The trim removed 5 bases at V and 1 base at J, leaving 6 bases unmatched. Germline V gene lookup returns CDR1 SEHNR and CDR2 FQNEAQ (reference sequence). In nucleotides, the CDR3 is TGTGCCAGCAGCCCGTGGGACAGGCGGAACACTGAAGCTTTCTTT. Translation gives CASSPWDRRNTEAFF.

J is TRBJ1-6 and V is TRBV7-9; D may be TRBD1 (5 bases). The V end was cut by 4 bases, the J end by 0 bases, with 19 bases between. This CDR3 has 19 amino acids. Germline loops: CDR1 SEHNR, CDR2 FQNEAQ (reference sequence). Here the CDR3 DNA reads TGTGCCAGCAGCTCGTCCCTGGGGCAGTCACGCTCCTATAATTCACCCCTCCACTTT. Its translation is CASSSSLGQSRSYNSPLHF. Together with reference TRBV7-9 and TRBJ1-6, the CDR3 gives the full variable domain: DTGVSQNPRHKITKRGQNVTFRCDPISEHNRLYWYRQTLGQGPEFLTYFQNEAQLEKSRLLSDRFSAERPKGSFSTLEIQRTEQGDSAMYLCASSSSLGQSRSYNSPLHFGNGTRLTVT.